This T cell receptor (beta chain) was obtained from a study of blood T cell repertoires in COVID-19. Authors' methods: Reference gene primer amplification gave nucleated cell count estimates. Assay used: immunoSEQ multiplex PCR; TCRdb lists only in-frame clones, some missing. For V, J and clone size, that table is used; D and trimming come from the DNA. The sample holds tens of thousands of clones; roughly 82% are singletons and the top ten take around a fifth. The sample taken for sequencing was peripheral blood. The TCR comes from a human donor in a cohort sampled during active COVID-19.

The DNA for the CDR3 is TGCGCCAGCAGCGCGGACAGGGAAGCTTTCTTT. It codes for CASSADREAFF. The rearrangement joins TRBV5-1 to TRBJ1-1; 7 nucleotides align to TRBD1. This CDR3 spans 11 amino acids. J was trimmed by 8 bases and V by 4 bases; bases with no gene match: 2. CDR1 is SGHRS and CDR2 is YFSETQ in the germline V gene.